This T cell receptor beta chain stems from a study of a mutant IDH1 vaccine in newly diagnosed glioma. With 2 bases removed from V and 5 bases from J, the gap between germline ends came to 15 bases. The CDR3 loop spans 15 amino acids. Germline V CDR1 and CDR2: SEHNR, FQNEAQ (reference sequence). Concerning this clone: Its specificity is unknown.

TCRdb's table, derived via immunoSEQ multiplex PCR, lists solely in-frame clones and lacks some. The data contain some 46,000 clones, over 80% of them singletons. Sample time point: week 35, safety follow-up. Vaccination used 300 ug of mutant IDH1 20-mer peptide per dose, with topical imiquimod. The TCR was taken from a man over 45 with glioma. Sequenced material: PBMCs, taken from a glioma patient whose treatment included an IDH1 peptide vaccine. The gene calls are TRBV7-9 and TRBJ2-5; either TRBD1 or TRBD2 may fit D (7 bases each). The CDR3 sequence is CASSLTAGTDETQYF. CDR3 in DNA: TGTGCCAGCAGCTTAACAGCGGGGACAGACGAGACCCAGTACTTC. The whole variable domain, filled in from reference TRBV7-9 and TRBJ2-5, reads DTGVSQNPRHKITKRGQNVTFRCDPISEHNRLYWYRQTLGQGPEFLTYFQNEAQLEKSRLLSDRFSAERPKGSFSTLEIQRTEQGDSAMYLCASSLTAGTDETQYFGPGTRLLVL.